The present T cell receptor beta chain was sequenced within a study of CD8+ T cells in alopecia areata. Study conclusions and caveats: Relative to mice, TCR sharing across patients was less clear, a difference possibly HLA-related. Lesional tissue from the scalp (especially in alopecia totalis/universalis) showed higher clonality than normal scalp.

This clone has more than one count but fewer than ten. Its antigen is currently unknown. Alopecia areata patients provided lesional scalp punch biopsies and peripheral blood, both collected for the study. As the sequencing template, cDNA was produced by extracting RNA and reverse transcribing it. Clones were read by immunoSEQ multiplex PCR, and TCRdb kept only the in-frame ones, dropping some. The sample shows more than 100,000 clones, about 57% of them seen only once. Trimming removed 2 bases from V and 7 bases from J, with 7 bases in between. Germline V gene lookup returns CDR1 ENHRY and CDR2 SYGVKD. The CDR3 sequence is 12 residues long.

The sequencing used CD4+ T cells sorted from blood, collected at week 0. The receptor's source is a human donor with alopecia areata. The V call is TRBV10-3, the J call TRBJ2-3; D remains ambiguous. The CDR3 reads CAISELGNTQYF. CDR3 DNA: TGTGCCATCAGTGAGCTGGGAAATACGCAGTATTTT.